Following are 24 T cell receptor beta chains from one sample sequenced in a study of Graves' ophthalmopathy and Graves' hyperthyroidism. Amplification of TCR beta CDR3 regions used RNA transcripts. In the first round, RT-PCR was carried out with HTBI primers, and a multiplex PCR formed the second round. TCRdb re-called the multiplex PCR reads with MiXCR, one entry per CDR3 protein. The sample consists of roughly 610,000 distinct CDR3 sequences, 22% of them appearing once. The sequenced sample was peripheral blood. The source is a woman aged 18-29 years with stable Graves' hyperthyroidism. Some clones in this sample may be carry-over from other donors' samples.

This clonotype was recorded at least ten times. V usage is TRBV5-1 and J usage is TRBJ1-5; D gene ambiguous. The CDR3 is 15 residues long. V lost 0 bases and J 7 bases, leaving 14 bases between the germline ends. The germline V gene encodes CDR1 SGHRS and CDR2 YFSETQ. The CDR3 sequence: CASSLEAGRGQPQHF. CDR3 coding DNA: TGCGCCAGCAGCTTGGAGGCGGGCCGGGGACAGCCCCAGCATTTT.

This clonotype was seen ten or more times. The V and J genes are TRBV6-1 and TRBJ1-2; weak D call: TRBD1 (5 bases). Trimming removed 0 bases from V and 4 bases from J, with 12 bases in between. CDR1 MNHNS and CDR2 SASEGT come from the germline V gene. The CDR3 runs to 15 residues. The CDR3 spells CASSEAGTGLYGYTF. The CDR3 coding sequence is TGTGCCAGCAGTGAAGCGGGGACGGGTCTCTATGGCTACACCTTC.

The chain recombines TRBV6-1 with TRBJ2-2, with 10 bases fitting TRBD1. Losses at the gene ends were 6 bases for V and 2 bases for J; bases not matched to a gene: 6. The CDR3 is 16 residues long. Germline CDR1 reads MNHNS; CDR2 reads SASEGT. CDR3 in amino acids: CASRIGQGVNTGELFF. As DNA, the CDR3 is TGTGCCAGCAGGATTGGACAGGGGGTAAACACCGGGGAGCTGTTTTTT.

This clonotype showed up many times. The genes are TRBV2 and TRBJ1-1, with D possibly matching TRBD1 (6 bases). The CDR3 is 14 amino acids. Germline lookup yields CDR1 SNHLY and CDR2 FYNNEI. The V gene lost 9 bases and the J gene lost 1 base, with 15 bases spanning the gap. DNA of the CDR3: TGTGCCAGTTCCGAGGGACAAGCGAACACTGAAGCTTTCTTT. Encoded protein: CASSEGQANTEAFF.

CDR3: CASNGQGMNTEAFF. For the CDR3, the DNA is TGCGCCAGCAACGGACAGGGGATGAACACTGAAGCTTTCTTT. This chain links TRBV5-1 with TRBJ1-1, with 9 bases aligning to TRBD1. This CDR3 is built from 14 residues. Germline CDR1 reads SGHRS; CDR2 reads YFSETQ. The trim removed 6 bases at V and 0 bases at J, leaving 3 bases unmatched.

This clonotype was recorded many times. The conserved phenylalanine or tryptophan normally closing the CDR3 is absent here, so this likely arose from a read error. CDR3 residues: CASSYSDIQVEAFL. The CDR3, as DNA: TGTGCCAGCAGCTATTCTGATATACAGGTTGAAGCTTTCCTT. The chain combines TRBV12-3 or TRBV12-4 with TRBJ1-1; a weak D match, TRBD1 (5 bases). The CDR3 totals 14 residues. The germline V and J ends were trimmed by 6 bases and 7 bases, with 18 bases remaining between them.

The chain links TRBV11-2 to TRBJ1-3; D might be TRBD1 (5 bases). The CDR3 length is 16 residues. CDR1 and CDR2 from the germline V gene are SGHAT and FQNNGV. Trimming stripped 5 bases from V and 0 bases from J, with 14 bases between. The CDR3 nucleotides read TGTGCCAGCAGCCTACGGACACTAGTCTCTGGAAACACCATATATTTT. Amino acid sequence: CASSLRTLVSGNTIYF.

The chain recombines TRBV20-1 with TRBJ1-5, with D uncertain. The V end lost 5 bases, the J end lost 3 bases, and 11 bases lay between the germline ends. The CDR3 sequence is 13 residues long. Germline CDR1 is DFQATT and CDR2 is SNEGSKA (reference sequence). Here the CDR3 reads CSAGNSINQPQHF. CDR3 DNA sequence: TGCAGTGCTGGGAACAGTATCAATCAGCCCCAGCATTTT.

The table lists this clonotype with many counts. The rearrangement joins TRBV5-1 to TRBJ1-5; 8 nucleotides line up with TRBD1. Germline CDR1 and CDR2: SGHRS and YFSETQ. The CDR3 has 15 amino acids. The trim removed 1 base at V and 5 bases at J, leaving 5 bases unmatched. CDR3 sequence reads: CASSLSGGQDQPQHF. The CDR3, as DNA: TGCGCCAGCAGCTTGAGTGGGGGACAGGATCAGCCCCAGCATTTT.

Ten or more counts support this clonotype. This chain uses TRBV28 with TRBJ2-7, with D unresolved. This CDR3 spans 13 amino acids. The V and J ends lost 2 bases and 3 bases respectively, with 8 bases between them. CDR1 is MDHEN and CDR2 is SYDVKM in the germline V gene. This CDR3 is CASSLQIFYEQYF. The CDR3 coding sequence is TGTGCCAGCAGTTTACAGATCTTCTACGAGCAGTACTTC.

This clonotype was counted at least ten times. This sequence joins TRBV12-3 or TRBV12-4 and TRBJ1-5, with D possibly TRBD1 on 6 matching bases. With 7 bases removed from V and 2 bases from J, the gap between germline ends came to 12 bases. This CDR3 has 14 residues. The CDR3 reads CASTLAGGNQPQHF. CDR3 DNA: TGTGCCAGCACCCTTGCAGGGGGCAATCAGCCCCAGCATTTT.

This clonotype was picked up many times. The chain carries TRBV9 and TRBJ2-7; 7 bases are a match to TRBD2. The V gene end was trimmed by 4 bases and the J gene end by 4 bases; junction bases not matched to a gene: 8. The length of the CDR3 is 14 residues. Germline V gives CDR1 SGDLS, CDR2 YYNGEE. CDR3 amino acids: CASSPHQGGYEQYF. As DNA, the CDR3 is TGTGCCAGCAGCCCACACCAGGGAGGGTACGAGCAGTACTTC.

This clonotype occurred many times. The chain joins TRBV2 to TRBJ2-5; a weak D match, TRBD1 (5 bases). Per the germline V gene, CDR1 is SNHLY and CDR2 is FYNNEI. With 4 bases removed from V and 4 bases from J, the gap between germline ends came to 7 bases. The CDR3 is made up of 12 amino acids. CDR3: CASSGGPETQYF. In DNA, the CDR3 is TGTGCCAGCAGTGGGGGCCCAGAGACCCAGTACTTC.

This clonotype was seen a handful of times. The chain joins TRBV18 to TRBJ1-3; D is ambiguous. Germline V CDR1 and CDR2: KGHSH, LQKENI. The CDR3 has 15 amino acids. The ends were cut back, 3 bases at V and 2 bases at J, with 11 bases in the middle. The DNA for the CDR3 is TGTGCCAGCTCACCGTCGGCAGTCACTGGAAACACCATATATTTT. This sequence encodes CASSPSAVTGNTIYF.

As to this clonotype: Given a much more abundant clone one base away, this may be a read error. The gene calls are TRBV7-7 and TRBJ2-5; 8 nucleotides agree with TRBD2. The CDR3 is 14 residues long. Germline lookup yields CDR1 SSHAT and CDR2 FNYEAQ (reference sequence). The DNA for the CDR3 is TGTGCCAGCAGCCCAACAGGGCGGGGGGAGACCAAGTACTTC. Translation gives CASSPTGRGETKYF.

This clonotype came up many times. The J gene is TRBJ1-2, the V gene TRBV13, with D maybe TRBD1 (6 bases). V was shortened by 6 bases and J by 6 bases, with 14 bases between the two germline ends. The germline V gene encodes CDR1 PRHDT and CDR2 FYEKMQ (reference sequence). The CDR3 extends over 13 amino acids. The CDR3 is CASSGGGKDGYTF. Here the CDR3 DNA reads TGTGCCAGCAGTGGAGGGGGGAAGGATGGCTACACCTTC.

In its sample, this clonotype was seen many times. CDR3 amino acids: CASSLERNQPQHF. In nucleotides, the CDR3 is TGTGCCAGCAGTTTAGAGAGAAATCAGCCCCAGCATTTT. The chain combines TRBV12-3 or TRBV12-4 with TRBJ1-5, with no clear D. The ends were cut back, 1 base at V and 4 bases at J, with 5 bases in the middle. The CDR3 runs 13 residues.

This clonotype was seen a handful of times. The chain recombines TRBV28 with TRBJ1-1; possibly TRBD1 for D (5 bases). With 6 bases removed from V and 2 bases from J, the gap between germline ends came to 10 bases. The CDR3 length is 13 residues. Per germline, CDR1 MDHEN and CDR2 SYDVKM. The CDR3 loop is CASRGVFNTEAFF. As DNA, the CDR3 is TGTGCCAGCAGGGGGGTCTTTAACACTGAAGCTTTCTTT.

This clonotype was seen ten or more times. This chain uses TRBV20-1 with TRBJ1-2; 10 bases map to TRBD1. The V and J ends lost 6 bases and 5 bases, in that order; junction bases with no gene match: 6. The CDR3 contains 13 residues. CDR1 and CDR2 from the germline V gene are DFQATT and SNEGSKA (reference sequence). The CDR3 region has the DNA TGCAGTGCGGATCCGGGACAGGGGTATGGCTACACCTTC. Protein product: CSADPGQGYGYTF.

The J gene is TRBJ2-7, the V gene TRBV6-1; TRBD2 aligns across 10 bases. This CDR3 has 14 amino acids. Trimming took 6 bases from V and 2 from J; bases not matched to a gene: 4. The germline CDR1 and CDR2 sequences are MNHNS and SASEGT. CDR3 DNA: TGTGCCAGCAGCAATAGCGGGGGGACCTACGAGCAGTACTTC. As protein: CASSNSGGTYEQYF.

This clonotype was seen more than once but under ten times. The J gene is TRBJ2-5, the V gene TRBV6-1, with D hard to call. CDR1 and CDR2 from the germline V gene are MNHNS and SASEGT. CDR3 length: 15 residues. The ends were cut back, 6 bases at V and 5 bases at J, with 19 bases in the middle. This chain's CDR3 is CASRRSYSKSETQYF. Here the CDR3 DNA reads TGTGCCAGCAGACGGTCGTACAGCAAATCGGAGACCCAGTACTTC.

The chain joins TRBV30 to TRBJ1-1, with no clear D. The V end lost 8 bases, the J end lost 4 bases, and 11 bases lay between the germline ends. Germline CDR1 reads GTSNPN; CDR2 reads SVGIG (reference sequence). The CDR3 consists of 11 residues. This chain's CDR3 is CAGELFTEAFF. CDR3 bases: TGTGCCGGAGAGCTTTTCACTGAAGCTTTCTTT.

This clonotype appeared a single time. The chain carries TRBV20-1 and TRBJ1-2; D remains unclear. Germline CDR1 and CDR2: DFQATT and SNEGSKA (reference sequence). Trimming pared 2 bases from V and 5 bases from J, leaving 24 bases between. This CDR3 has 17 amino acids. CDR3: CSARSGVTTPPAYGYTF. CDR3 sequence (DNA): TGCAGTGCTAGAAGTGGGGTCACCACCCCCCCGGCGTATGGCTACACCTTC.

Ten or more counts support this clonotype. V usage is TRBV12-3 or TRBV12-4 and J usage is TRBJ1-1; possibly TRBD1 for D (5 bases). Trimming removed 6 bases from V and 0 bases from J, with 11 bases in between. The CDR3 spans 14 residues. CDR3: CASRGGPMNTEAFF. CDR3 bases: TGTGCCAGCAGGGGGGGACCCATGAACACTGAAGCTTTCTTT.